One and the same sample provided the 13 T cell receptor beta chains below, sequenced in a study of shared clonotypes between healthy human individuals. Repertoires were generated with immunoSEQ multiplex PCR, while TCRdb's copy carries only in-frame clones and drops some. The data hold some 1,400,000 clones, with around 97% observed a single time. Sequencing used naive CD4+ T cells sorted from blood. Subset meaning: CD45RA+ positively selected. Source of these receptors: a man aged 25 to 40 in good health.

This clone was observed a single time. CDR3 DNA sequence: TGTGCCATCAGGGGACAGTTTTCTGGCACAGATACGCAGTATTTT. Protein product: CAIRGQFSGTDTQYF. J is TRBJ2-3 and V is TRBV10-3; 7 bases fit TRBD1. The CDR3 loop spans 15 amino acids. Germline lookup yields CDR1 ENHRY and CDR2 SYGVKD. V lost 6 bases, J lost 1 base, and 7 bases stayed unmatched.

A remark on this clone: Other DNA sequences in this sample translate to the same CDR3. The gene calls are TRBV6-6 and TRBJ1-1; the D is unclear. There are 14 residues in the CDR3. Per the germline V gene, CDR1 is MNHNY and CDR2 is SVGAGI (reference sequence). V dropped 0 bases and J dropped 0 bases, with 5 bases sitting between them. The DNA of the CDR3 is TGTGCCAGCAGTTACTCCAGCATGAACACTGAAGCTTTCTTT. As protein: CASSYSSMNTEAFF.

This clone appeared once. The same CDR3 also results from other DNA sequences found in this sample. The rearrangement joins TRBV5-1 to TRBJ2-1; D is undetermined. This CDR3 has 15 amino acids. CDR1 SGHRS and CDR2 YFSETQ come from the germline V gene. V lost 0 bases and J 4 bases, leaving 11 bases between the germline ends. The CDR3 DNA reads as TGCGCCAGCAGCTTGGGACCAGGCGGTTACAATGAGCAGTTCTTC. Translating it yields CASSLGPGGYNEQFF. Together with reference TRBV5-1 and TRBJ2-1, the CDR3 gives the full variable domain: KAGVTQTPRYLIKTRGQQVTLSCSPISGHRSVSWYQQTPGQGLQFLFEYFSETQRNKGNFPGRFSGRQFSNSRSEMNVSTLELGDSALYLCASSLGPGGYNEQFFGPGTRLTVL.

V is TRBV11-2 and J is TRBJ2-7, with 11 bases aligning to TRBD1. The ends lost 6 bases at V and 2 bases at J; junction bases unmatched: 6. Germline assignment: CDR1 SGHAT and CDR2 FQNNGV. The CDR3 consists of 15 residues. CDR3 sequence (DNA): TGTGCCAGCAGACCCTGGGGACAGGGGGCCTACGAGCAGTACTTC. It yields the protein CASRPWGQGAYEQYF. The complete variable domain, with remaining parts taken from reference TRBV11-2 and TRBJ2-7, reads EAGVAQSPRYKIIEKRQSVAFWCNPISGHATLYWYQQILGQGPKLLIQFQNNGVVDDSQLPKDRFSAERLKGVDSTLKIQPAKLEDSAVYLCASRPWGQGAYEQYFGPGTRLTVT.

This sequence joins TRBV5-1 and TRBJ2-7, with a tentative D call TRBD1 (7 bases). CDR3 size: 16 residues. CDR1 and CDR2 (germline): SGHRS, YFSETQ. Trimming pared 2 bases from V and 0 bases from J, leaving 15 bases between. The CDR3 sequence is CASSLAQGGNSYEQYF. For the CDR3, the DNA is TGCGCCAGCAGCTTAGCGCAGGGGGGAAACTCCTACGAGCAGTACTTC.

Only one count was recorded for this clone. The sample carries other DNA sequences with the same CDR3. This sequence joins TRBV7-2 and TRBJ1-1, with a possible D match to TRBD1 (5 bases). V shed 5 bases and J shed 1 base, with 8 bases lying between them. This CDR3 is built from 13 residues. Per the germline V gene, CDR1 is SGHTA and CDR2 is FQGNSA. CDR3 nucleotide sequence: TGTGCCAGCAGCCCAAGGGGGAACACTGAAGCTTTCTTT. This sequence encodes CASSPRGNTEAFF.

The genes are TRBV2 and TRBJ2-5; D may correspond to TRBD1 or TRBD2 (6 bases each). Trimming cost V 7 bases and J 1 base, with 25 bases left between them. This CDR3 has 18 residues. Germline V lookup: CDR1 SNHLY, CDR2 FYNNEI. The CDR3 coding sequence is TGTGCCAGCACCGGGGGCAGGGGCTTACAGTTAACCCAAGAGACCCAGTACTTC. As protein: CASTGGRGLQLTQETQYF.

The count of this clone is one. This chain connects TRBV5-5 to TRBJ2-5; TRBD1 matches 9 bases. The germline V gene has CDR1 SGHKS and CDR2 YYEKEE (reference sequence). The V gene end was trimmed by 2 bases and the J gene end by 5 bases; junction bases not matched to a gene: 13. The CDR3 has 17 residues. CDR3 residues: CASSFVTPGQGRETQYF. CDR3 coding DNA: TGTGCCAGCAGCTTCGTAACTCCCGGACAGGGGAGGGAGACCCAGTACTTC.

This clone occurred a few times. CDR3 loop: CASSWNRDSYEQYF. In nucleotides, the CDR3 is TGTGCCAGCAGTTGGAACAGGGACTCCTACGAGCAGTACTTC. This chain uses TRBV27 with TRBJ2-7; D might be TRBD1 (6 bases). The CDR3 sequence is 14 residues long. Between the trimmed V and J ends, which lost 4 bases and 0 bases, there was a span of 10 bases. Per the germline V gene, CDR1 is MNHEY and CDR2 is SMNVEV (reference sequence).

V gene TRBV7-3 combines with J gene TRBJ2-1; TRBD2 is a possible D gene (6 bases). Germline values: CDR1 SGHTA, CDR2 FQGTGA. V gave up 2 bases and J gave up 4 bases, with 12 bases separating them. This CDR3 spans 15 amino acids. CDR3 in DNA: TGTGCCAGCAGCTTAGGCCCTAGCGCATACAATGAGCAGTTCTTC. Translating gives CASSLGPSAYNEQFF.

The V and J genes are TRBV7-9 and TRBJ2-7, with no clear D. The ends were cut back, 3 bases at V and 5 bases at J, with 14 bases in the middle. Germline assignment: CDR1 SEHNR and CDR2 FQNEAQ (reference sequence). The CDR3 totals 14 residues. This chain's CDR3 is CASSFTSRYNEQYF. The CDR3 nucleotides are TGTGCCAGCAGCTTTACGTCACGATACAACGAGCAGTACTTC.

The V call is TRBV29-1, the J call TRBJ2-7; 8 nucleotides line up with TRBD2. V dropped 5 bases and J dropped 2; count of bases not matched to a gene: 5. CDR3 length equals 13 residues. Germline CDR1 SQVTM, CDR2 ANQGSEA. CDR3 amino acids: CSVLSGSPYEQYF. CDR3 bases: TGCAGCGTTTTAAGCGGGAGCCCCTACGAGCAGTACTTC.

The chain couples TRBV2 to TRBJ2-7; TRBD2 might be the D (6 bases). From germline, CDR1 is SNHLY and CDR2 FYNNEI. V was pared by 1 base and J by 5 bases, with 9 bases between. The CDR3 covers 13 residues. The CDR3 reads CASSEGLVNEQYF. The CDR3 DNA reads TGTGCCAGCAGTGAAGGACTAGTTAACGAGCAGTACTTC.